This T cell receptor (beta chain) was documented in a study of cytomegalovirus exposure and HLA in healthy donors. Generated by immunoSEQ multiplex PCR, the TCRdb table keeps only in-frame clones and is missing some. This table holds over 200,000 clones, 87% found once. About this clone: Its antigen is unknown.

Points from the study as a whole: First-cohort TCR clusters tended to co-occur in the 95 to 150 validation repertoires, a later analysis found.

Germline trimming cut 11 bases from V and 6 bases from J; bases unmatched to any gene: 7. The CDR3 loop spans 12 amino acids. From germline, CDR1 is ENHRY and CDR2 SYGVKD. The sample was PBMCs. This chain connects TRBV10-3 to TRBJ1-2, with 9 bases identical to TRBD1. The receptor was derived from a woman aged 18-29 years in good health and CMV-seropositive. Written as DNA, the CDR3 is TGTGCCGTAGGACAGGGGAACGATGGCTACACCTTC. This sequence encodes CAVGQGNDGYTF.